One sample yielded the 26 T cell receptor beta chains listed below, sequenced in a study of CD8+ T cells in alopecia areata. Treatment defined: oral pan-JAK inhibitor, 5-10 mg twice daily. Once RNA had been extracted, it was reverse transcribed into cDNA to act as the sequencing template. The protocol was immunoSEQ multiplex PCR, while the TCRdb copy is restricted to in-frame clones and leaves out a portion. The data hold some 200,000 clones, with 40% to 45% observed a single time. This material consisted of CD4+ T cells sorted from blood, taken between weeks 36 and 40, from a patient treated with tofacitinib. The receptors originated from a human donor with alopecia areata.

In its sample, this clone was seen many times. The chain uses TRBV7-9 and TRBJ1-4; D is unclear. V was trimmed by 2 bases and J by 11 bases, leaving 12 bases between them. The germline V gene has CDR1 SEHNR and CDR2 FQNEAQ (reference sequence). CDR3 size: 13 residues. CDR3 protein: CASSLNQAGKLFF. CDR3 bases: TGTGCCAGCAGCTTAAACCAGGCGGGGAAACTGTTTTTT.

This clone showed up just a few times. This rearrangement joins TRBV19 to TRBJ2-6, with 8 bases aligning to TRBD1. The trim removed 4 bases at V and 0 bases at J, leaving 5 bases unmatched. This CDR3 is 17 amino acids long. Germline assignment: CDR1 LNHDA and CDR2 SQIVND (reference sequence). Here the CDR3 reads CASSTRTGRSGANVLTF. The CDR3 DNA sequence: TGTGCCAGTAGTACTAGGACAGGGCGCTCTGGGGCCAACGTCCTGACTTTC.

The chain combines TRBV30 with TRBJ2-3; either TRBD1 or TRBD2 may fit D (5 bases each). The CDR3 contains 14 residues. CDR1 GTSNPN and CDR2 SVGIG come from the germline V gene (reference sequence). Trimming pared 5 bases from V and 3 bases from J, leaving 15 bases between. The CDR3 region has the DNA TGTGCCTGGTCCCTTGGGACGGGGACAGATACGCAGTATTTT. As protein: CAWSLGTGTDTQYF.

This clone has just a few counts. The chain is built from TRBV11-3 and TRBJ2-5, with D possibly being TRBD2 (6 bases). In germline, CDR1 is SGHNT, CDR2 YENEEA. V dropped 6 bases and J dropped 4 bases, with 12 bases sitting between them. The CDR3 has 13 amino acids. This chain's CDR3 is CASSSGYGETQYF. In DNA form, the CDR3 reads TGTGCCAGCAGTAGCGGATACGGAGAGACCCAGTACTTC.

Here the CDR3 reads CASSLREGGTEAFF. In nucleotides, the CDR3 is TGTGCCAGCAGCCTACGGGAGGGAGGCACTGAAGCTTTCTTT. V is TRBV7-9 and J is TRBJ1-1; D call uncertain. Trimming left V 5 bases short and J 4 bases short, with 14 bases between. The CDR3 has 14 amino acids. Looked up from germline, CDR1 is SEHNR and CDR2 is FQNEAQ (reference sequence).

This clone was found a few times. The V and J genes are TRBV18 and TRBJ2-6, with 9 bases identical to TRBD1. V dropped 3 bases and J dropped 5; count of bases not matched to a gene: 11. Germline values: CDR1 KGHSH, CDR2 LQKENI. This CDR3 contains 18 residues. The CDR3 is CASSPLGQGKAWANVLTF. The CDR3 DNA follows: TGTGCCAGCTCACCGCTGGGACAGGGTAAAGCTTGGGCCAACGTCCTGACTTTC.

In DNA, the CDR3 is TGTGCCAGCAGCTTAGACACCCGCGCCCGCGGGGAGCAGTTCTTC. It yields the protein CASSLDTRARGEQFF. The J gene is TRBJ2-1, the V gene TRBV11-2; possibly TRBD2 for D (5 bases). Deletions cut 0 bases from V and 10 bases from J, with 16 bases between. The CDR3 loop spans 15 amino acids. CDR1 is SGHAT, CDR2 FQNNGV, per germline.

The rearrangement joins TRBV27 to TRBJ1-2; maybe TRBD1 (5 bases). The CDR3 contains 15 residues. V gave up 3 bases and J gave up 4 bases, with 15 bases separating them. In germline, CDR1 is MNHEY, CDR2 SMNVEV (reference sequence). The CDR3 nucleotides read TGTGCCAGCAGTTTGGCAGGGAAGATTGGCTATGGCTACACCTTC. It specifies CASSLAGKIGYGYTF.

The table lists this clone with a few counts. The chain employs TRBV18 and TRBJ2-1; possibly TRBD2 for D (5 bases). From germline, CDR1 is KGHSH and CDR2 LQKENI. V dropped 0 bases and J dropped 9 bases, with 12 bases sitting between them. The CDR3 sequence is 14 residues long. The CDR3: CASSPPTLVSEQFF. CDR3 in DNA: TGTGCCAGCTCACCACCGACACTAGTCAGTGAGCAGTTCTTC.

The V call is TRBV7-6, the J call TRBJ2-1; 9 bases line up with TRBD2. Per germline, CDR1 SGHVS and CDR2 FNYEAQ. The CDR3 sequence is 16 residues long. Germline trimming cut 5 bases from V and 2 bases from J; bases unmatched to any gene: 7. The CDR3 nucleotides are TGTGCCAGCAGCCCCCTGGCTAGCGGGACCTACAATGAGCAGTTCTTC. Amino acid sequence: CASSPLASGTYNEQFF.

In this sample, this clone turned up a few times. V is TRBV6-6 and J is TRBJ2-7; 10 nucleotides agree with TRBD2. CDR1 is MNHNY and CDR2 is SVGAGI in the germline V gene (reference sequence). This CDR3 spans 15 amino acids. Unmatched junction bases numbered 11, after V lost 7 bases and J lost 5 bases. In nucleotides, the CDR3 is TGTGCCAGCACCAGGGCTAGCGGGAGTAACAACGAGCAGTACTTC. It yields the protein CASTRASGSNNEQYF.

This chain joins TRBV25-1 and TRBJ2-7; 7 bases are shared with TRBD2. This CDR3 has 12 amino acids. The germline V gene encodes CDR1 MGHDK and CDR2 SYGVNS. With V trimmed by 2 bases and J by 10 bases, 5 bases remained unmatched. The DNA for the CDR3 is TGTGCCAGCAGTGAAGGACTAGGGCTTCAGTACTTC. Encoded protein: CASSEGLGLQYF.

The genes are TRBV29-1 and TRBJ2-5, with TRBD2 matching over 11 bases. Germline CDR1 SQVTM, CDR2 ANQGSEA. V lost 7 bases, J lost 1 base, and 11 bases stayed unmatched. The CDR3 contains 16 residues. The CDR3 DNA follows: TGCAGCGCCAAACCGACTAGCGGGAACGCCCAAGAGACCCAGTACTTC. Translated, it gives CSAKPTSGNAQETQYF.

This rearrangement joins TRBV7-2 to TRBJ1-5; D unresolved. The ends were cut back, 4 bases at V and 2 bases at J, with 9 bases in the middle. This CDR3 is built from 14 residues. Germline lookup yields CDR1 SGHTA and CDR2 FQGNSA. CDR3 sequence: CASSWSRGNQPQHF. CDR3 nucleotides: TGTGCCAGCAGCTGGTCGAGGGGCAATCAGCCCCAGCATTTT.

The V gene is TRBV2, the J gene TRBJ2-1; TRBD1 might be the D (6 bases). Trimming cost V 2 bases and J 10 bases, with 18 bases left between them. Germline CDR1 and CDR2: SNHLY and FYNNEI. This CDR3 spans 15 amino acids. The CDR3 sequence is CASSETSQGQPEQFF. The CDR3 bases are TGTGCCAGCAGTGAAACCTCCCAAGGACAGCCAGAGCAGTTCTTC.

This clone was seen more than once but under ten times. V and J are TRBV29-1 and TRBJ1-2, with a possible D match to TRBD1 (5 bases). V was trimmed by 4 bases and J by 4 bases, leaving 19 bases between them. There are 15 residues in the CDR3. Germline CDR1 is SQVTM and CDR2 is ANQGSEA. This CDR3 is CSVGQGGVNVYGYTF. CDR3 bases: TGCAGCGTTGGGCAGGGAGGGGTTAATGTCTATGGCTACACCTTC.

This chain uses TRBV7-9 with TRBJ2-1; the match to TRBD2 covers 9 bases. V shed 5 bases, J shed 5 bases, and the junction held 10 bases outside the gene matches. The CDR3 is made up of 16 amino acids. Per the germline V gene, CDR1 is SEHNR and CDR2 is FQNEAQ (reference sequence). The CDR3 here is CASSPRLAGTNNEQFF. The CDR3, as DNA: TGTGCCAGCAGCCCCCGGCTAGCGGGGACGAACAATGAGCAGTTCTTC. Full variable domain (outside the CDR3, taken from reference TRBV7-9 and TRBJ2-1): DTGVSQNPRHKITKRGQNVTFRCDPISEHNRLYWYRQTLGQGPEFLTYFQNEAQLEKSRLLSDRFSAERPKGSFSTLEIQRTEQGDSAMYLCASSPRLAGTNNEQFFGPGTRLTVL.

The chain is built from TRBV10-3 and TRBJ1-6, with D possibly matching TRBD1 (5 bases). The CDR3 loop spans 18 amino acids. CDR1 is ENHRY and CDR2 is SYGVKD in the germline V gene. V was trimmed by 2 bases and J by 10 bases, leaving 24 bases between them. As DNA, the CDR3 is TGTGCCATCAGTGAGGTGTCGGCAGGGACGTTTCCTAACTCACCCCTCCACTTT. It specifies CAISEVSAGTFPNSPLHF.

The table lists this clone with a few counts. V is TRBV28 and J is TRBJ1-5; D is undetermined. The CDR3 runs to 13 residues. Trimming removed 6 bases at V and 3 bases at J, with 9 bases between. Germline V gene sequence: CDR1 MDHEN, CDR2 SYDVKM. CDR3 sequence: CASRVGFNQPQHF. The CDR3 nucleotides read TGTGCCAGCAGAGTCGGCTTCAATCAGCCCCAGCATTTT. The full variable domain, rest sourced from reference TRBV28 and TRBJ1-5, is DVKVTQSSRYLVKRTGEKVFLECVQDMDHENMFWYRQDPGLGLRLIYFSYDVKMKEKGDIPEGYSVSREKKERFSLILESASTNQTSMYLCASRVGFNQPQHFGDGTRLSIL.

This clone was recorded a few times. The CDR3 reads CAWSTQSTEAFF. DNA of the CDR3: TGTGCCTGGAGTACCCAATCGACTGAAGCTTTCTTT. The V and J genes are TRBV30 and TRBJ1-1, with D uncertain. Trimming removed 2 bases at V and 5 bases at J, with 9 bases between. Germline V gives CDR1 GTSNPN, CDR2 SVGIG (reference sequence). The CDR3 runs 12 residues.

The chain employs TRBV19 and TRBJ1-5; perhaps TRBD1 as D (6 bases). The V end lost 0 bases, the J end lost 1 base, and 19 bases lay between the germline ends. The CDR3 consists of 19 residues. Germline V gene sequence: CDR1 LNHDA, CDR2 SQIVND (reference sequence). The CDR3 coding sequence is TGTGCCAGTAGTATAGAACCATTCACAGGGATTATGAGCAATCAGCCCCAGCATTTT. Protein product: CASSIEPFTGIMSNQPQHF.

This sequence joins TRBV4-1 and TRBJ2-1, with a tentative D call TRBD2 (5 bases). V was pared by 0 bases and J by 8 bases, with 17 bases between. CDR1 and CDR2 (germline): MGHRA, YSYEKL. The CDR3 is made up of 16 amino acids. The DNA for the CDR3 is TGCGCCAGCAGCCAAGATAAGGTGGTCCCCGGGGATGAGCAGTTCTTC. Translated, it gives CASSQDKVVPGDEQFF.

The chain couples TRBV5-1 to TRBJ2-5, with D perhaps matching TRBD2 (6 bases). From germline, CDR1 is SGHRS and CDR2 YFSETQ. There are 14 residues in the CDR3. The V gene lost 3 bases and the J gene lost 5 bases, with 14 bases spanning the gap. The CDR3 DNA reads as TGCGCCAGCAGCTCCGGAGGGAATGTGGAGACCCAGTACTTC. Protein product: CASSSGGNVETQYF.

This clone was observed a few times. Other DNA sequences in this sample translate to the same CDR3. The genes are TRBV7-9 and TRBJ1-1; a weak D match, TRBD1 (6 bases). CDR1 and CDR2 (germline): SEHNR, FQNEAQ (reference sequence). V lost 1 base to trimming and J lost 8 bases, with 14 bases between them. There are 14 residues in the CDR3. CDR3 nucleotide sequence: TGTGCCAGCAGCTTAGAGGGGGTGGTTACCGAAGCTTTCTTT. It specifies CASSLEGVVTEAFF.

This clone was counted only a few times. The chain is built from TRBV27 and TRBJ1-5, with D unclear. V lost 3 bases, J lost 0 bases, and 6 bases lay in between. The CDR3 sequence is 14 residues long. Per germline, CDR1 MNHEY and CDR2 SMNVEV (reference sequence). The CDR3 loop is CASSLRDSNQPQHF. Here the CDR3 DNA reads TGTGCCAGCAGTTTGAGGGATAGCAATCAGCCCCAGCATTTT.

The V and J genes are TRBV27 and TRBJ2-3, with 7 nucleotides matching TRBD1. V was pared by 2 bases and J by 3 bases, with 5 bases of the junction left unmatched. The CDR3 is 15 residues long. The germline CDR1 and CDR2 sequences are MNHEY and SMNVEV (reference sequence). The CDR3 protein is CASSLKGGWTDTQYF. CDR3 sequence (DNA): TGTGCCAGCAGTTTAAAAGGGGGCTGGACAGATACGCAGTATTTT.